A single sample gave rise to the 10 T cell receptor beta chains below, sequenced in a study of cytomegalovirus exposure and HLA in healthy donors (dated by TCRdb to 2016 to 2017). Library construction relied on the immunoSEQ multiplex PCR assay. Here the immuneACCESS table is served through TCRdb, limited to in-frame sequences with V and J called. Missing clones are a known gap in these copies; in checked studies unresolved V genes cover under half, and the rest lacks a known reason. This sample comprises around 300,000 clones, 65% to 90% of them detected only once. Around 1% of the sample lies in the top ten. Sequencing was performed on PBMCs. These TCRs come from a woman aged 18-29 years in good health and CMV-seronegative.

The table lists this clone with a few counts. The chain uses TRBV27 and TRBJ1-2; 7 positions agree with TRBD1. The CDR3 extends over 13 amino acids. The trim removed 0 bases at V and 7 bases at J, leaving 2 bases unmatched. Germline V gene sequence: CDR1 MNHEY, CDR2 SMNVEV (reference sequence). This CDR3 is CASSLSAGGGYTF. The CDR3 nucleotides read TGTGCCAGCAGTTTATCCGCAGGGGGTGGCTACACCTTC.

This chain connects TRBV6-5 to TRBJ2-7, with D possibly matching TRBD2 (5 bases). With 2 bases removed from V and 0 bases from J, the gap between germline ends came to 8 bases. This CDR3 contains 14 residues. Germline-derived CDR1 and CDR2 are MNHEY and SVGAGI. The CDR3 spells CASSYAGSSYEQYF. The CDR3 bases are TGTGCCAGCAGTTACGCGGGCAGCTCCTACGAGCAGTACTTC.

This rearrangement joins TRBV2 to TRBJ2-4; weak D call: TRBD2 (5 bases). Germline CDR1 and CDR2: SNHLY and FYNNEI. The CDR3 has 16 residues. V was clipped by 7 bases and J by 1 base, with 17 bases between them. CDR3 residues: CASKRKIEVAKNIQYF. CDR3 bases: TGTGCCAGCAAGCGGAAAATCGAGGTGGCCAAAAACATTCAGTACTTC.

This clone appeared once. In DNA, the CDR3 is TGCAGTGCGAGACCCTCAGAGACCCAGTACTTC. It codes for CSARPSETQYF. This chain links TRBV20-1 with TRBJ2-5; D remains unclear. V was cut by 6 bases and J by 4 bases, with 9 bases left in between. Looked up from germline, CDR1 is DFQATT and CDR2 is SNEGSKA (reference sequence). The CDR3 loop spans 11 amino acids.

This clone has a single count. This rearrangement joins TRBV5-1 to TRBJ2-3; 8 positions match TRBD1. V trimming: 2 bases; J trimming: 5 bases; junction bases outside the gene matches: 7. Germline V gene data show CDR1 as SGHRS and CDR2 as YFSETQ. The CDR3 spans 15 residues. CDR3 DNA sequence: TGCGCCAGCAGCTTCAGGCAGGGGGCGGTAGATACGCAGTATTTT. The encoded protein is CASSFRQGAVDTQYF.

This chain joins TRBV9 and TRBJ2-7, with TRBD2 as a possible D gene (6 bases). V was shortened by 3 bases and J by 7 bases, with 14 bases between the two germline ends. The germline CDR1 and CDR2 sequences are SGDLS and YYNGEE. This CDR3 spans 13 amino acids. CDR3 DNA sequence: TGTGCCAGCAGCGGACTCTCGGGGGAGGAGCAGTACTTC. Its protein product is CASSGLSGEEQYF.

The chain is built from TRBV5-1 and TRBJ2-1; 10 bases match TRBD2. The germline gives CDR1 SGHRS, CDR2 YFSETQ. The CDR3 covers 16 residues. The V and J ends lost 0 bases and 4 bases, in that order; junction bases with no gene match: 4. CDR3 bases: TGCGCCAGCAGCTTGGCCTGGACTAGCGGTTACAATGAGCAGTTCTTC. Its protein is CASSLAWTSGYNEQFF.

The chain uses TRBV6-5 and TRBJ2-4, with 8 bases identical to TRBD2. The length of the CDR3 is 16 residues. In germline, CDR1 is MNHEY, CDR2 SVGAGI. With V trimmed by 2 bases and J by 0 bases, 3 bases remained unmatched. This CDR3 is CASSYRGGGAKNIQYF. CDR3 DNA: TGTGCCAGCAGTTACCGGGGGGGTGGAGCCAAAAACATTCAGTACTTC.

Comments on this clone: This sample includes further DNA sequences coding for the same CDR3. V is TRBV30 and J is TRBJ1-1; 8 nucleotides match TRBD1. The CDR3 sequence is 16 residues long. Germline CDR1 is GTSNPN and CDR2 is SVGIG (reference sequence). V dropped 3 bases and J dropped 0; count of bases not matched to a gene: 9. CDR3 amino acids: CAWRSGTGLMNTEAFF. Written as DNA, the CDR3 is TGTGCCTGGAGGTCCGGGACAGGATTAATGAACACTGAAGCTTTCTTT.

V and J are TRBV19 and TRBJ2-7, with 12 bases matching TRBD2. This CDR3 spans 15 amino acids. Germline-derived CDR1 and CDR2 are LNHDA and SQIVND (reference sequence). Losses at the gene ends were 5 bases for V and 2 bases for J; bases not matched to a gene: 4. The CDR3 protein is CASSGGLAGTYEQYF. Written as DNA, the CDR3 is TGTGCCAGTAGTGGGGGACTAGCGGGTACCTACGAGCAGTACTTC.